These 21 T cell receptor beta chains originate from one sample sequenced in a study of blood T cell repertoires in COVID-19. TCRdb's table, derived via immunoSEQ multiplex PCR, lists solely in-frame clones and lacks some. The sample has some 37,000 clones; roughly 90% are singletons. Material for sequencing was peripheral blood. Source of these receptors: a man in his 70s with acute or convalescent COVID-19.

This clone was seen a handful of times. The chain is built from TRBV6-5 and TRBJ1-1, with 8 bases that match TRBD1. Germline CDR1 is MNHEY and CDR2 is SVGAGI. The junction had 4 bases not matched to a gene; V was cut back by 0 bases and J by 1 base. The CDR3 length is 16 residues. CDR3 sequence: CASSYSTRGQNTEAFF. DNA of the CDR3: TGTGCCAGCAGTTACTCGACCAGGGGGCAGAACACTGAAGCTTTCTTT.

V gene TRBV27 combines with J gene TRBJ2-1, with 7 bases lining up with TRBD2. With 6 bases clipped from V and 1 base from J, the junction kept 6 bases outside the gene matches. CDR3 length: 15 amino acids. Per germline, CDR1 MNHEY and CDR2 SMNVEV (reference sequence). CDR3 amino acids: CASSRREGSYNEQFF. Here the CDR3 DNA reads TGTGCCAGCAGCCGTAGGGAGGGTTCCTACAATGAGCAGTTCTTC.

CDR3 coding DNA: TGTGCCAGCACCCATAACGGGGTAACCTACGAGCAGTACTTC. It translates to CASTHNGVTYEQYF. The rearrangement links TRBV5-6 to TRBJ2-7; a possible D gene is TRBD2 (5 bases). The CDR3 has 14 amino acids. V gave up 6 bases and J gave up 2 bases, with 15 bases separating them. CDR1 is SGHDT, CDR2 YYEEEE, per germline.

This rearrangement joins TRBV9 to TRBJ2-5; 7 bases fit TRBD2. J was trimmed by 1 base and V by 3 bases; bases with no gene match: 6. The CDR3 contains 15 residues. Germline V lookup: CDR1 SGDLS, CDR2 YYNGEE. CDR3 coding DNA: TGTGCCAGCAGCGCCGCGTGGGGGGGCCAAGAGACCCAGTACTTC. Translating it yields CASSAAWGGQETQYF.

V usage is TRBV6-2 or TRBV6-3 and J usage is TRBJ1-5, with D possibly being TRBD1 (5 bases). This CDR3 is built from 15 residues. Trimming removed 6 bases from V and 2 bases from J, with 14 bases in between. CDR1 is MNHEY and CDR2 is SVGEGT in the germline V gene. The CDR3 sequence: CASSWRGVGNQPQHF. For the CDR3, the DNA is TGTGCCAGCAGCTGGAGGGGTGTCGGCAATCAGCCCCAGCATTTT.

V is TRBV5-4 and J is TRBJ2-7; D is possibly TRBD2 (5 bases). This CDR3 spans 15 amino acids. V was cut by 0 bases and J by 5 bases, with 15 bases left in between. Germline lookup yields CDR1 SGHNT and CDR2 YYREEE (reference sequence). The CDR3 region has the DNA TGTGCCAGCAGCTTGGCCGGGATCAGCGGCCACGAGCAGTACTTC. The encoded protein is CASSLAGISGHEQYF.

This clone was detected only a few times. J is TRBJ2-3 and V is TRBV4-2; the match to TRBD2 covers 9 bases. The germline V gene encodes CDR1 LGHNA and CDR2 YNFKEQ. The CDR3 is 13 residues long. V trimming: 5 bases; J trimming: 5 bases; junction bases outside the gene matches: 2. CDR3 protein: CASSATSGDTQYF. The CDR3 bases are TGTGCCAGCAGCGCGACTAGCGGAGATACGCAGTATTTT.

This clone was picked up one time. This chain joins TRBV9 and TRBJ2-5, with D unresolved. The CDR3 is 13 residues long. V lost 0 bases to trimming and J lost 5 bases, with 8 bases between them. Germline values: CDR1 SGDLS, CDR2 YYNGEE. The CDR3 here is CASSVGEWETQYF. The CDR3 nucleotides are TGTGCCAGCAGCGTAGGAGAGTGGGAGACCCAGTACTTC.

V gene TRBV28 combines with J gene TRBJ2-7; perhaps TRBD1 as D (5 bases). Germline-derived CDR1 and CDR2 are MDHEN and SYDVKM. This CDR3 has 14 residues. Trimming took 4 bases from V and 0 from J, leaving 10 bases between them. CDR3 DNA: TGTGCCAGCAGTTCAGCAGGGTCCTCCTACGAGCAGTACTTC. This gives the protein CASSSAGSSYEQYF.

The rearrangement links TRBV7-2 to TRBJ1-4; 7 bases fit TRBD1. With 0 bases clipped from V and 8 bases from J, the junction kept 12 bases outside the gene matches. The CDR3 runs 17 residues. Germline loops: CDR1 SGHTA, CDR2 FQGNSA. CDR3 region: CASSLARPGQPSEKLFF. CDR3 DNA: TGTGCCAGCAGCTTAGCGCGGCCGGGACAGCCTAGCGAAAAACTGTTTTTT.

The chain recombines TRBV9 with TRBJ1-1, with D unclear. Deletions cut 4 bases from V and 3 bases from J, with 16 bases between. The CDR3 has 15 amino acids. Per the germline V gene, CDR1 is SGDLS and CDR2 is YYNGEE. The CDR3: CASSSAGRLDTEAFF. CDR3 sequence (DNA): TGTGCCAGCAGCTCAGCGGGCAGACTAGACACTGAAGCTTTCTTT.

This sequence joins TRBV7-2 and TRBJ2-7; tentatively, D is TRBD2 (5 bases). Trimming took 4 bases from V and 4 from J, leaving 11 bases between them. The CDR3 is 13 amino acids. Germline-derived CDR1 and CDR2 are SGHTA and FQGNSA. CDR3 bases: TGTGCCAGCAGCTCCGGAGGCGGGTACGAGCAGTACTTC. Translated: CASSSGGGYEQYF.

This chain connects TRBV28 to TRBJ2-7; 7 nucleotides line up with TRBD2. The J segment lost 0 bases and the V segment lost 7 bases, leaving 9 bases of the junction unmatched. Germline V gene data show CDR1 as MDHEN and CDR2 as SYDVKM. This CDR3 contains 15 residues. The DNA for the CDR3 is TGTGCCAGCATCACTAGGGGCGGGAGCTCCTACGAGCAGTACTTC. Its protein product is CASITRGGSSYEQYF.

V is TRBV7-9 and J is TRBJ2-5; possible D gene TRBD2, 6 bases. Germline V CDR1 and CDR2: SEHNR, FQNEAQ (reference sequence). This CDR3 region has 13 residues. V dropped 1 base and J dropped 3 bases, with 6 bases sitting between them. CDR3 nucleotide sequence: TGTGCCAGCAGCTTAGGGGGGGAAGAGACCCAGTACTTC. Its protein is CASSLGGEETQYF.

J is TRBJ1-3 and V is TRBV5-1; no definite D call. This CDR3 region has 14 residues. V lost 2 bases, J lost 3 bases, and 9 bases lay in between. Germline V gene sequence: CDR1 SGHRS, CDR2 YFSETQ. The CDR3: CASSFESLGNTIYF. Written as DNA, the CDR3 is TGCGCCAGCAGCTTTGAAAGCCTTGGAAACACCATATATTTT.

This clone is deemed medium-sized. This chain joins TRBV7-9 and TRBJ1-3, with 8 bases identical to TRBD1. V was clipped by 3 bases and J by 2 bases; unmatched bases: 9. This CDR3 has 17 residues. Germline CDR1 is SEHNR and CDR2 is FQNEAQ (reference sequence). The CDR3 here is CASSFIGTGLTGNTIYF. CDR3 coding DNA: TGTGCCAGCAGCTTCATAGGGACAGGTTTGACTGGAAACACCATATATTTT.

This clone appeared a single time. The CDR3 region has the DNA TGTGCCAGCAGTGGCAGAATTGGGCCTGGCTACACCTTC. Translation: CASSGRIGPGYTF. The chain joins TRBV7-2 to TRBJ1-2, with D hard to call. Trimming stripped 6 bases from V and 7 bases from J, with 15 bases between. The CDR3 length is 13 residues. Germline values: CDR1 SGHTA, CDR2 FQGNSA.

V gene TRBV2 combines with J gene TRBJ2-3, with 11 bases identical to TRBD2. With 11 bases clipped from V and 4 bases from J, the junction kept 8 bases outside the gene matches. The CDR3 loop spans 14 amino acids. In germline, CDR1 is SNHLY, CDR2 FYNNEI. The CDR3 DNA reads TGTGCCTGGACTAGCGGGTCAACACCAGATACGCAGTATTTT. This gives the protein CAWTSGSTPDTQYF.

This rearrangement joins TRBV19 to TRBJ1-1; 8 nucleotides agree with TRBD1. CDR3 length equals 16 residues. Germline V gene data show CDR1 as LNHDA and CDR2 as SQIVND (reference sequence). V lost 6 bases, J lost 4 bases, and 13 bases stayed unmatched. The CDR3 DNA is TGTGCCAGTAGAATCTTCGGGGACAGGATGGGCACTGAAGCTTTCTTT. The encoded protein is CASRIFGDRMGTEAFF.

The rearrangement uses TRBV5-1 and TRBJ1-1; unclear D gene. The V gene's germline CDR1 is SGHRS and CDR2 YFSETQ. Trimming removed 3 bases from V and 7 bases from J, with 13 bases in between. The CDR3 has 13 amino acids. The DNA for the CDR3 is TGCGCCAGCAGCTCGCACCTCGCCAGTGAAGCTTTCTTT. Its translation: CASSSHLASEAFF.

This rearrangement joins TRBV19 to TRBJ2-7, with TRBD1 identical over 9 bases. The CDR3 runs 14 residues. The ends lost 5 bases at V and 5 bases at J; junction bases unmatched: 7. Germline V lookup: CDR1 LNHDA, CDR2 SQIVND (reference sequence). CDR3 in DNA: TGTGCCAGTAGTGTACAGGGGGCGCGAAACGAGCAGTACTTC. Translation gives CASSVQGARNEQYF.